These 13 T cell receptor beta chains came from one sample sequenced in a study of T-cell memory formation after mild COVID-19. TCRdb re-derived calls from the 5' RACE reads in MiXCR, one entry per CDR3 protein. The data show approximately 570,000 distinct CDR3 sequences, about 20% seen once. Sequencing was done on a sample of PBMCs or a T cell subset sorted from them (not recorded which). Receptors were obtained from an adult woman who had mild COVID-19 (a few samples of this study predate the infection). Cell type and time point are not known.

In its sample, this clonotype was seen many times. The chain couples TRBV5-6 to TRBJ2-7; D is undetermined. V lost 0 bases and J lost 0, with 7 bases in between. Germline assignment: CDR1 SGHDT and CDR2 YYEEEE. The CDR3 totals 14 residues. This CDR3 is CASSLGQVSYEQYF. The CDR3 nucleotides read TGTGCCAGCAGCTTGGGTCAGGTCTCCTACGAGCAGTACTTC.

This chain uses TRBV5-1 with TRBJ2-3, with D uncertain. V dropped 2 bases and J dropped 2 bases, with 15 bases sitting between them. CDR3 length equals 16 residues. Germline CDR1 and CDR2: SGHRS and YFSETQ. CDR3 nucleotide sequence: TGCGCCAGCAGCTTCGGACGGCACACCTACACAGATACGCAGTATTTT. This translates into CASSFGRHTYTDTQYF.

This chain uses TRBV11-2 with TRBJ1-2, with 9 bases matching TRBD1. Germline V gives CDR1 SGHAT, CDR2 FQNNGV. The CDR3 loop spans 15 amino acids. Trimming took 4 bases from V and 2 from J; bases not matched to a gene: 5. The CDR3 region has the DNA TGTGCCAGCAGCTCCCGGGGACAGGGAAACTATGGCTACACCTTC. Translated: CASSSRGQGNYGYTF.

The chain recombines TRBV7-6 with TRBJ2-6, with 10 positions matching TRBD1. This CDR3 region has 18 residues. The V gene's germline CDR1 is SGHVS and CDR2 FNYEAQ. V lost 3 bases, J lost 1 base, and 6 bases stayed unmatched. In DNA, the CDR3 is TGTGCCAGCAGCTTCCATCCGGGACAGGGGTCTGGGGCCAACGTCCTGACTTTC. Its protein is CASSFHPGQGSGANVLTF. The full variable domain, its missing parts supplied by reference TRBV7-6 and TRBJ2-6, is GAGVSQSPRYKVTKRGQDVALRCDPISGHVSLYWYRQALGQGPEFLTYFNYEAQQDKSGLPNDRFSAERPEGSISTLTIQRTEQRDSAMYRCASSFHPGQGSGANVLTFGAGSRLTVL.

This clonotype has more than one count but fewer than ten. The CDR3 here is CASSGTVSYEQYF. CDR3 DNA sequence: TGTGCCAGCAGCGGGACAGTCTCCTACGAGCAGTACTTC. The genes are TRBV5-4 and TRBJ2-7, with 7 bases matching TRBD1. Looked up from germline, CDR1 is SGHNT and CDR2 is YYREEE (reference sequence). CDR3 size: 13 residues. The J segment lost 0 bases and the V segment lost 4 bases, leaving 1 base of the junction unmatched.

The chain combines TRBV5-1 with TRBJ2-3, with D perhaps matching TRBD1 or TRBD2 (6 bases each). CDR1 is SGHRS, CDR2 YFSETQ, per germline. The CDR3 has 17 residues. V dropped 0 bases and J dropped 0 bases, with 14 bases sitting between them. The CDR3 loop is CASSLVTGLTSTDTQYF. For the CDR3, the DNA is TGCGCCAGCAGCTTGGTGACAGGACTAACTAGCACAGATACGCAGTATTTT. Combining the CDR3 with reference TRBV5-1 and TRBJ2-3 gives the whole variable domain KAGVTQTPRYLIKTRGQQVTLSCSPISGHRSVSWYQQTPGQGLQFLFEYFSETQRNKGNFPGRFSGRQFSNSRSEMNVSTLELGDSALYLCASSLVTGLTSTDTQYFGPGTRLTVL.

In DNA form, the CDR3 reads TGTGCCAGCAGTTCCGACTCGGGCGAGCAGTACTTC. This gives the protein CASSSDSGEQYF. The chain uses TRBV6-5 and TRBJ2-7; D gene ambiguous. V dropped 4 bases and J dropped 6 bases, with 10 bases sitting between them. There are 12 residues in the CDR3. Germline CDR1 MNHEY, CDR2 SVGAGI.

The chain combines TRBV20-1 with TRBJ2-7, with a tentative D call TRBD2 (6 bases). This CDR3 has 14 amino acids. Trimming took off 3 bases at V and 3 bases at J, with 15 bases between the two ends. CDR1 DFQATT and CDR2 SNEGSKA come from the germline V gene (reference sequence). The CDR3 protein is CSASAPGVRYEQYF. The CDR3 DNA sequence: TGCAGTGCTAGTGCCCCGGGGGTTCGCTACGAGCAGTACTTC.

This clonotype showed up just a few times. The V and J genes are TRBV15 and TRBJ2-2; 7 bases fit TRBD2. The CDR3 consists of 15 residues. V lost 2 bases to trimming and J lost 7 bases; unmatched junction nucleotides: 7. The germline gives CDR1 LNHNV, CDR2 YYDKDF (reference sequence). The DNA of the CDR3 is TGTGCCACCAGCAGATTGGCGGGGGAGGTCGGGGAGCTGTTTTTT. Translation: CATSRLAGEVGELFF.

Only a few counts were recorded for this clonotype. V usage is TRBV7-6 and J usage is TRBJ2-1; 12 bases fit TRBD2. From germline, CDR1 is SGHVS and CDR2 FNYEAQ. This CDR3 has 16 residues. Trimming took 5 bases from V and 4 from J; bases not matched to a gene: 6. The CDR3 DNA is TGTGCCAGCAGCCCCCTGACTAGCGGGGGATACAATGAGCAGTTCTTC. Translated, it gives CASSPLTSGGYNEQFF.

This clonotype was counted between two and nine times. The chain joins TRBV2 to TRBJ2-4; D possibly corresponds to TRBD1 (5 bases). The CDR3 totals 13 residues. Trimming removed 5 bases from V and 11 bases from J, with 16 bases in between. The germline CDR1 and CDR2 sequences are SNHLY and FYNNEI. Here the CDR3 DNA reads TGTGCCAGCAGTACTTCAGGGCGAGGCGTTCAGTACTTC. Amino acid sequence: CASSTSGRGVQYF.

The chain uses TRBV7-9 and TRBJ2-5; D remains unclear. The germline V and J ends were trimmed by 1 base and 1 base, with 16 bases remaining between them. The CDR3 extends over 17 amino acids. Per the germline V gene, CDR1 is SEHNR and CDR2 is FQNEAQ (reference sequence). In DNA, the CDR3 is TGTGCCAGCAGCTTAGTCGGGTACGGGCTGACCCAAGAGACCCAGTACTTC. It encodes CASSLVGYGLTQETQYF. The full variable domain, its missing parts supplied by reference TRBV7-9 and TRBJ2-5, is DTGVSQNPRHKITKRGQNVTFRCDPISEHNRLYWYRQTLGQGPEFLTYFQNEAQLEKSRLLSDRFSAERPKGSFSTLEIQRTEQGDSAMYLCASSLVGYGLTQETQYFGPGTRLLVL.

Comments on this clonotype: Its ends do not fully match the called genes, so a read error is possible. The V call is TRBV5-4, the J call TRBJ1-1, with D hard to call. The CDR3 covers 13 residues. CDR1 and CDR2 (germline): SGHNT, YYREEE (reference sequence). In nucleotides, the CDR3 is TGTGCCAGCAGGTTGGACGGATACACTGAAGCTTTCTTT. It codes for CASRLDGYTEAFF. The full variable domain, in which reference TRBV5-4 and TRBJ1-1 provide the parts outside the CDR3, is ETGVTQSPTHLIKTRGQQVTLRCSSQSGHNTVSWYQQALGQGPQFIFQYYREEENGRGNFPPRFSGLQFPNYSSELNVNALELDDSALYLCASRLDGYTEAFFGQGTRLTVV.